Described below is a single TCR beta chain sequence and its context. This entry is derived from a study of blood T cell repertoires in COVID-19. As for the study in general: T cells, B-cell-depleted T cells, or PBMCs supplied cDNA or gDNA.

After removal of 3 bases from V and 5 bases from J, the junction contained 9 bases not matched to a gene. Germline lookup yields CDR1 SNHLY and CDR2 FYNNEI. The CDR3 sequence is 16 residues long. Original analysis: Using reference gene primer amplification, nucleated cell counts were estimated. Some clones are missing from TCRdb's copy, which holds only in-frame ones; the method was immunoSEQ multiplex PCR. V, J and clone size are those of that table, while D and trimming were read from the DNA. The repertoire holds about 180,000 clones, with nearly 80% as singletons. Sequenced sample: peripheral blood. The chain has TRBV2 and TRBJ2-2; 7 nucleotides line up with TRBD1. This receptor was obtained from a woman aged 70-85 years with acute or convalescent COVID-19. The CDR3 is CASSEAPHRGTGELFF. In DNA, the CDR3 is TGTGCCAGCAGTGAGGCCCCGCACAGGGGTACCGGGGAGCTGTTTTTT.